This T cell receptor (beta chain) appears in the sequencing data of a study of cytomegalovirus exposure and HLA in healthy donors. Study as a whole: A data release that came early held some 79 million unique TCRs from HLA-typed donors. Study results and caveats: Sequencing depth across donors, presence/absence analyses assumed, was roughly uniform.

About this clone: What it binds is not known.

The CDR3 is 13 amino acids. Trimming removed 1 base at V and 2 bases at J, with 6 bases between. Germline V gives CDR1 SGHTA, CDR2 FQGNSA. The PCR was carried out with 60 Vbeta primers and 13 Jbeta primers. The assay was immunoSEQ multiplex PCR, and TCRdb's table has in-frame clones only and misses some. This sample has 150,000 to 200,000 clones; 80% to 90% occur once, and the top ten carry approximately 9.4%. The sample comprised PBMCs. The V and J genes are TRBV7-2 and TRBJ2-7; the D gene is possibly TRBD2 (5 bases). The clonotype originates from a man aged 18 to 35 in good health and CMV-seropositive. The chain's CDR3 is CASSLVGAYEQYF. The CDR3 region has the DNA TGTGCCAGCAGCTTAGTCGGGGCCTACGAGCAGTACTTC. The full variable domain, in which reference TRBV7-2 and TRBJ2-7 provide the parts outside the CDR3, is GAGVSQSPSNKVTEKGKDVELRCDPISGHTALYWYRQSLGQGLEFLIYFQGNSAPDKSGLPSDRFSAERTGGSVSTLTIQRTQQEDSAVYLCASSLVGAYEQYFGPGTRLTVT.